This TCR beta chain was profiled in a study of OX40 agonist ivuxolimab in advanced cancers. Looking at the study overall: Patients receiving dose escalation had hepatocellular carcinoma, melanoma, renal cell or head and neck cancer.

Findings and caveats of the study: Certain nonresponders likewise exhibited a low normalized T-cell clonal expansion. There was clonal expansion of CD4+ and CD8+ blood T cells by week 6 at 0.1 to 3.0 mg/kg. The mean number of expanded clones was higher in CD8+ T cells than in CD4+.

A note on this clone: Its antigen is currently unknown.

Germline V gene lookup returns CDR1 LNHNV and CDR2 YYDKDF (reference sequence). The CDR3 is made up of 16 amino acids. V was pared by 1 base and J by 7 bases, with 5 bases of the junction left unmatched. TCRdb's table, derived via immunoSEQ multiplex PCR, lists solely in-frame clones and lacks some. The sample lists under 85,000 clones, around 86% occurring once. The sequence came from an adult with an advanced solid tumor such as melanoma, head and neck, liver or kidney cancer. The material sequenced was CD4+ or CD8+ T cells sorted from blood, taken in a trial of the OX40 agonist ivuxolimab. The chain recombines TRBV15 with TRBJ1-6; 9 bases match TRBD1. The CDR3 protein is CATSRGFGQGNSPLHF. The CDR3 region has the DNA TGTGCCACCAGCAGAGGATTTGGACAGGGGAATTCACCCCTCCACTTT.